This TCR beta chain derives from a study of blood T cell repertoires in COVID-19. TCRdb keeps only in-frame clones here, not all; method: immunoSEQ multiplex PCR. The sample carries 53,000 or so clones, 90% to 95% recorded once. The CDR3 has 13 amino acids. CDR1 and CDR2 (germline): SGHDT, YYEEEE. The germline V and J ends were trimmed by 1 base and 4 bases, with 8 bases remaining between them. Sequencing was carried out using peripheral blood. The TCR comes from a human donor in a cohort sampled during active COVID-19. The chain employs TRBV5-6 and TRBJ2-5; D remains ambiguous. The CDR3 reads CASSLWPPETQYF. CDR3 nucleotide sequence: TGTGCCAGCAGCTTGTGGCCGCCAGAGACCCAGTACTTC.